This is a list of T cell receptor beta chains from one sample in a study of human T cells and chemical hapten exposure. Via MiXCR, TCRdb re-called the RACE reads, giving one row per CDR3 protein. The data show 100,000 to 150,000 distinct CDR3 sequences, with approximately 9.5% seen just once and around 2% held by the top ten. Sequenced material: whole blood. These receptors originate from a male donor in good health. Some clones in this sample may be carry-over from other donors' samples. The CDR3 runs from the conserved cysteine through the conserved F or W. The order of the fields is J gene, clone size, V gene, CDR3 length, D gene, CDR3 DNA, CDR3 protein. A D gene is named only where the DNA matches it firmly. Size values are once, few and many counts, or a class for expanded clones, and some rows have none.

J: TRBJ2-3; size: .; V: TRBV10-3; length: 17; D: TRBD2; DNA: TGTGCCATCACCGGGGGCGGGAGGGCCGGTGACACAGATACGCAGTATTTT; CDR3: CAITGGGRAGDTDTQYF
J: TRBJ2-3; size: .; V: TRBV9; length: 15; D: .; DNA: TGTGCCAGCAGCGCCAGACAGGTGGGCACAGATACGCAGTATTTT; CDR3: CASSARQVGTDTQYF
J: TRBJ2-6; size: few; V: TRBV7-8; length: 17; D: TRBD1; DNA: TGTGCCAGCAGCGGGGACAGGGAGGGCTCTGGGGCCAACGTCCTGACTTTC; CDR3: CASSGDREGSGANVLTF
J: TRBJ2-3; size: few; V: TRBV12-3/TRBV12-4; length: 13; D: .; DNA: TGTGCCAGCAGTTTATCGCACACAGATACGCAGTATTTT; CDR3: CASSLSHTDTQYF
J: TRBJ2-2; size: .; V: TRBV27; length: 14; D: .; DNA: TGTGCCAGCAGTTTAATCGGGGGCCCCGGGGAGCTGTTTTTT; CDR3: CASSLIGGPGELFF
J: TRBJ2-7; size: many; V: TRBV14; length: 14; D: .; DNA: TGTGCCAGCAGCCACCGGTCAGGAACCTTGGAGCAGTACTTC; CDR3: CASSHRSGTLEQYF
J: TRBJ1-6; size: many; V: TRBV27; length: 19; D: TRBD1; DNA: TGTGCCAGCAGTTTCCAAGGACAGGTCCCACCCTCCTATAATTCACCCCTCCACTTT; CDR3: CASSFQGQVPPSYNSPLHF
J: TRBJ1-4; size: many; V: TRBV29-1; length: 14; D: .; DNA: TGCAGCGTTGCATCGGCAGGGAGGAATGAAAAACTGTTTTTT; CDR3: CSVASAGRNEKLFF
J: TRBJ1-1; size: many; V: TRBV29-1; length: 11; D: .; DNA: TGCAGCGTTGAATTTCGGGGGGGAGCTTTCTTT; CDR3: CSVEFRGGAFF
J: TRBJ2-5; size: .; V: TRBV5-1; length: 16; D: TRBD2; DNA: TGCGCCAGCAGCTTGGAACTAGCGGGAAACCAAGAGACCCAGTACTTC; CDR3: CASSLELAGNQETQYF
J: TRBJ2-6; size: many; V: TRBV4-3; length: 18; D: .; DNA: TGCGCCAGCAGCCAAGATAACTCCCGGATAGCTGGGGCCAACGTCCTGACTTTC; CDR3: CASSQDNSRIAGANVLTF
J: TRBJ1-2; size: few; V: TRBV29-1; length: 11; D: .; DNA: TGCAGCGTGGCGGGTGTTTATGGCTACACCTTC; CDR3: CSVAGVYGYTF
J: TRBJ2-3; size: few; V: TRBV5-1; length: 15; D: TRBD2; DNA: TGCGCCAGCAGCTACGGTAGCGGGGGCACAGATACGCAGTATTTT; CDR3: CASSYGSGGTDTQYF
J: TRBJ2-5; size: many; V: TRBV18; length: 14; D: TRBD1; DNA: TGTGCCAGCTCACCATCTGACAGGGATGAGACCCAGTACTTC; CDR3: CASSPSDRDETQYF
J: TRBJ1-5; size: many; V: TRBV20-1; length: 14; D: .; DNA: TGCAGTGCTAGAACCCCAGGGATTAATCAGCCCCAGCATTTT; CDR3: CSARTPGINQPQHF
J: TRBJ2-7; size: few; V: TRBV7-9; length: 15; D: TRBD1; DNA: TGTGCCAGCAGCTTCCCGCCGGGACAGGGTTACGAGCAGTACTTC; CDR3: CASSFPPGQGYEQYF
J: TRBJ1-1; size: few; V: TRBV5-1; length: 14; D: .; DNA: TGCGCCAGCAGGCGGGTGACTTATCAGTCTGAAGCTTTCTTT; CDR3: CASRRVTYQSEAFF
J: TRBJ1-1; size: .; V: TRBV29-1; length: 12; D: .; DNA: TGCAGCGTTGGGCCAGGGGACACTGAAGCTTTCTTT; CDR3: CSVGPGDTEAFF
J: TRBJ1-5; size: .; V: TRBV5-4; length: 13; D: .; DNA: TGTGCCAGCAGCTTGTTTGGCAATCAGCCCCAGCATTTT; CDR3: CASSLFGNQPQHF
J: TRBJ1-1; size: .; V: TRBV21-1; length: 13; D: .; DNA: TGTGCCAGCAGGGGGACAGAGGACGCTGAAGCTTTCTTT; CDR3: CASRGTEDAEAFF
J: TRBJ1-2; size: few; V: TRBV7-9; length: 14; D: TRBD1; DNA: TGTGCCAGCAGCTTTGGACAGGGAATACCAATCTACACCTTC; CDR3: CASSFGQGIPIYTF
J: TRBJ2-6; size: .; V: TRBV3-1; length: 18; D: .; DNA: TGTGCCAGCAGCCAAGACTTCAAGGAGGTCTCTGGGGCCAACGTCCTGACTTTC; CDR3: CASSQDFKEVSGANVLTF
J: TRBJ2-1; size: .; V: TRBV5-1; length: 15; D: TRBD2; DNA: TGCGCCAGCAGACAAGCGGGGGGGGCACTGAATGAGCAGTTCTTC; CDR3: CASRQAGGALNEQFF
J: TRBJ1-1; size: .; V: TRBV12-3/TRBV12-4; length: 11; D: .; DNA: TGTGCCAGCAGCCTCCGAGGACAGAGATTGTTT; CDR3: CASSLRGQRLF
J: TRBJ2-1; size: .; V: TRBV7-2; length: 15; D: .; DNA: TGTGCCAGCAGCTTAGAAAGGATGGCTACCAATGAGCAGTTCTTC; CDR3: CASSLERMATNEQFF
J: TRBJ1-4; size: once; V: TRBV6-1; length: 15; D: .; DNA: TGTGCCAGCAGTGAACGGGGGGAGCGGAATGAAAAACTGTTTTTT; CDR3: CASSERGERNEKLFF
J: TRBJ2-4; size: many; V: TRBV25-1; length: 14; D: .; DNA: TGTGCCAGCAGTGAATCCAGGGCCAAAAACATTCAGTACTTC; CDR3: CASSESRAKNIQYF
J: TRBJ1-5; size: .; V: TRBV7-2; length: 15; D: .; DNA: TGTGCCAGCAGCTTAGTAGATAATAGCAATCAGCCCCAGCATTTT; CDR3: CASSLVDNSNQPQHF
J: TRBJ2-6; size: many; V: TRBV18; length: 17; D: TRBD1; DNA: TGTGCCAGCTCACCGGGACAGGGGGCGTCTGGGGCCAACGTCCTGACTTTC; CDR3: CASSPGQGASGANVLTF
J: TRBJ2-4; size: few; V: TRBV7-9; length: 17; D: TRBD1; DNA: TGTGCCAGCAGCTCCCGTGGGACAGCAGGGGGCCTAAACATTCAGTACTTC; CDR3: CASSSRGTAGGLNIQYF
J: TRBJ2-1; size: .; V: TRBV27; length: 15; D: .; DNA: TGTGCCAGCAGTCAGGATTCGTATCGCTACAATGAGCAGTTCTTC; CDR3: CASSQDSYRYNEQFF
J: TRBJ2-3; size: few; V: TRBV7-9; length: 16; D: .; DNA: TGTGCCAGCAGCTTACCGGCGGGAACTAGCACAGATACGCAGTATTTT; CDR3: CASSLPAGTSTDTQYF
J: TRBJ1-6; size: few; V: TRBV7-2; length: 13; D: TRBD1; DNA: TGTGCCAGCAGCATTTGGACAGGATCACCCCTCCACTTT; CDR3: CASSIWTGSPLHF
J: TRBJ2-7; size: many; V: TRBV12-3/TRBV12-4; length: 13; D: TRBD1; DNA: TGTGCCAGCACCCCGGACAGGTCGGGCGAGCAGTACTTC; CDR3: CASTPDRSGEQYF
J: TRBJ2-3; size: .; V: TRBV4-1; length: 16; D: .; DNA: TGCGCCAGCAGCCAAGTAGGTCGCCGGGTCGCAGATACGCAGTATTTT; CDR3: CASSQVGRRVADTQYF
J: TRBJ2-4; size: .; V: TRBV11-2; length: 15; D: .; DNA: TGTGCCAGCAGCTTAGTCCTGGGGGACAAAAACATTCAGTACTTC; CDR3: CASSLVLGDKNIQYF
J: TRBJ2-2; size: few; V: TRBV12-3/TRBV12-4; length: 15; D: TRBD1; DNA: TGTGCCAGCAATATCGGACAGGCGAACACCGGGGAGCTGTTTTTT; CDR3: CASNIGQANTGELFF